This T cell receptor (beta chain) was identified during a study of T-cell memory formation after mild COVID-19. The overall study: Most TCR clusters belonged to a single donor. Findings and limits, study-wide: The pre-infection memory compartment contained some responding clones, suggesting cross-reactive memory joined.

A word on this clonotype: The antigen remains unidentified.

The CDR3 consists of 14 residues. Trimming removed 3 bases from V and 5 bases from J, with 16 bases in between. Germline CDR1 reads SQVTM; CDR2 reads ANQGSEA. Constant-segment primers and 5'RACE yielded cDNA libraries for TCR alpha and TCR beta, each carrying sample barcodes and UMIs. TCRdb passed the 5' RACE reads through MiXCR, listing each CDR3 protein once. The repertoire includes some 270,000 distinct CDR3 sequences, roughly 14% of them detected once, and 2.1% sits in the top ten. This rearrangement joins TRBV29-1 to TRBJ2-5; tentative D call: TRBD1 (6 bases). Material: PBMCs or a T cell subset sorted from them (not recorded which). This sequence was found in an adult woman who had mild COVID-19 (a few samples of this study predate the infection). Cell type and time point are not known. CDR3 region: CSVDRGPRGETQYF. The CDR3 DNA sequence: TGCAGCGTTGATCGAGGACCGAGGGGGGAGACCCAGTACTTC.